This T cell receptor (beta chain) comes out of a study of beta chain features in type 1 diabetes. Study results and caveats: Whether TCRB rearrangement is influenced by HLA type was left unresolved in this analysis. People with Type 1 diabetes carried modestly yet significantly shorter TCRB CDR3s in all four CD4+ subsets. Patients' naive, central memory and regulatory TCRB repertoires appeared more alike than those of healthy donors. Cells expressing TCR highly could be over-represented by cDNA sequencing.

Stem cell-like memory, regulatory, central memory and naive CD4+ cells were sorted via CD45RO/CCR7/CD25/CD127/CD95/CD27. Expressed TCRB transcripts were sequenced after all isolated RNA was converted to cDNA. Libraries were prepared by immunoSEQ multiplex PCR; TCRdb keeps only in-frame clonotypes and omits some of them. The data show 150,000 to 200,000 clones, roughly 8% seen once. The germline V gene has CDR1 SGHTA and CDR2 FQGNSA. The CDR3 runs to 13 residues. Worth noting for this clone: Its specificity is not known. The junction and the germline gene differ at one end; a read error may be behind it.

The rearrangement joins TRBV7-2 to TRBJ2-5; 8 bases match TRBD1. This receptor was taken from a woman in her late teens or twenties with type 1 diabetes. Material: central memory CD4+ T cells from blood. CDR3 bases: TGCGCCAGCAGCCAAGCGGACAGGGAGGTCCAGTACTTC. This gives the protein CASSQADREVQYF.